These T cell receptor beta chains were read from a single sample in a study of prognosis after radiotherapy for stage I lung cancer. TCRdb passed the multiplex PCR reads through MiXCR, listing each CDR3 protein once. The sample contains more than 12,000 distinct CDR3 sequences, around 29% of which appear only once. The sequenced sample was PBMCs, obtained before or after stereotactic body radiation therapy (not recorded which). These receptors originate from a donor at least 50 years old with non-small cell lung cancer. Each CDR3 is given with its conserved first and last residue. The D gene is left open where the match is weak. For some rows the clone size is stated as once, few or many, or as a class when expanded; others skip it.

clone size,D gene,V gene,J gene,CDR3 DNA,CDR3 protein
many,TRBD2,TRBV2,TRBJ2-5,TGTGCCAGCAGTGAAGCGCGGGGTAGCGGGAGGAAAGAGACCCAGTACTTC,CASSEARGSGRKETQYF
.,.,TRBV2,TRBJ2-7,TGTGCCAGCAGCCGACAGTCACTACAGTACTTC,CASSRQSLQYF
many,.,TRBV18,TRBJ1-1,TGTGCCAGCTCACCATCCAGGGAAACTGAAGCTTTCTTT,CASSPSRETEAFF
.,TRBD2,TRBV28,TRBJ2-7,TGTGCCAGCAGTTCCTCCGGACTAGACGTTCACTACGAGCAGTACTTC,CASSSSGLDVHYEQYF
many,.,TRBV30,TRBJ2-3,TGTGCCTGGAGTGTGGGGACTGGGTTCACAGATACGCAGTATTTT,CAWSVGTGFTDTQYF
many,.,TRBV7-3,TRBJ2-3,TGTGCCAGCGCAGGGTTTTCAGATACGCAGTATTTT,CASAGFSDTQYF
.,.,TRBV27,TRBJ2-7,TGTGCCAGCAGTTTAGGGGTGCGCTCCTATGAGCAGTACTTC,CASSLGVRSYEQYF
once,TRBD2,TRBV19,TRBJ2-3,TGTGCCTGTACCGAACTAGCGGGATGCACAGATACGCAGTATTTT,CACTELAGCTDTQYF
many,TRBD2,TRBV20-1,TRBJ2-1,TGCAGTGCTAGGTCTAGCGGGGTTTACAATGAGCAGTTCTTC,CSARSSGVYNEQFF
many,.,TRBV20-1,TRBJ2-7,TGCAGTGCGGGGGACTGGGGTACTTCCTACGAGCAGTACTTC,CSAGDWGTSYEQYF
.,.,TRBV6-4,TRBJ2-3,TGTGTCAGCAGTGAAGTTCAGGGGTCAGATACGCAGTATTTT,CVSSEVQGSDTQYF
many,.,TRBV3-1,TRBJ2-1,TGTGCCAGCAGGGGGGAGTTTTTACGCAACAATGAGCAGTTCTTC,CASRGEFLRNNEQFF
.,TRBD2,TRBV6-2/TRBV6-3,TRBJ2-2,TGTGCCAGCATTCAGTCGGGGACTAGCGGGAGGGCCACCGGGACCGGGGAGCTGTTTTTT,CASIQSGTSGRATGTGELFF
many,TRBD2,TRBV19,TRBJ2-2,TGTGCCAGTAGTATAATTAGGGCTAGCGGGACCTCGAACACCGGGGAGCTGTTTTTT,CASSIIRASGTSNTGELFF
.,.,TRBV28,TRBJ2-5,TGTGCCTCCGCGAAAGGGGGACGGGGTGACCAAGAGACCCAGTACTTC,CASAKGGRGDQETQYF
many,.,TRBV29-1,TRBJ1-3,TGCAGCGCCGAAGGACAGTTTGGAAACACCATATATTTT,CSAEGQFGNTIYF
many,TRBD1,TRBV7-9,TRBJ1-2,TGTGCCAGCAGCTTCGCCAGGGGGTTCTATGGCTACACCTTC,CASSFARGFYGYTF
many,.,TRBV5-5,TRBJ2-3,TGTGCCAGCAGCCCGGGACACCGCACAGATACGCAGTATTTT,CASSPGHRTDTQYF
many,.,TRBV11-3,TRBJ1-1,TGTGCCAGCAGCTTAGGCGGGTCCGACACTGAAGCTTTCTTT,CASSLGGSDTEAFF
.,TRBD1,TRBV24-1,TRBJ2-1,TGTGCTACCAGCCACCGGGACAGATCCCCCAATGAGCAGTCCTTC,CATSHRDRSPNEQSF
many,.,TRBV12-3/TRBV12-4,TRBJ1-3,TGTGCCAGCAGTTTAGGGGGACGGGTTGGAAACACCATATATTTT,CASSLGGRVGNTIYF
.,.,TRBV5-1,TRBJ1-2,TGCGCCAGCAGCCTCGGGGACACGGGAGGCTACACCTTC,CASSLGDTGGYTF
.,.,TRBV2,TRBJ2-3,TGTGCCAGCAGTGAGCGGTGTTTACGAGATACGCAGTATTTT,CASSERCLRDTQYF
many,.,TRBV7-3,TRBJ2-5,TGTGCCAGCAGCTTACTGGGACACCCCTCAGAGACCCAGTACTTC,CASSLLGHPSETQYF
many,.,TRBV6-5,TRBJ2-1,TGTGCCAGCAGTTATGGAATGAACAATGAGCAGTTCTTC,CASSYGMNNEQFF
many,.,TRBV19,TRBJ1-3,TGTGCCAGTAGTTCGGCAGGGCGATCCGGAAACACCATATATTTT,CASSSAGRSGNTIYF
.,.,TRBV7-9,TRBJ1-1,TGTGCCAGCAGCCATGAACAGATAGGTGAAGCTTTCTTT,CASSHEQIGEAFF
medium-sized,TRBD1,TRBV27,TRBJ2-7,TGTGCCAGCAGTCCATGGACAGGGTTCCACGAGCAGTACTTC,CASSPWTGFHEQYF
once,TRBD1,TRBV6-5,TRBJ2-6,TGTGCCAGCAGTTTAGACAGGGCTGGGGCCAACGTCAAGACTTTC,CASSLDRAGANVKTF
.,.,TRBV28,TRBJ2-7,TGTGCCAGCATTGCGTGGCTCTACGAGCAGTACTTC,CASIAWLYEQYF
many,.,TRBV20-1,TRBJ1-2,TGCAGTGCTACCCCGACAGGCGAGGAGGGCTACACCTTC,CSATPTGEEGYTF